This TCR beta chain originates from a study of T cell responses to AZD1222 COVID-19 vaccine. The study, taken as a whole, reports: It was only after the peak T cell response that any repertoires were sampled.

Trimming removed 5 bases from V and 1 base from J; junction bases left unmatched: 13. CDR1 and CDR2 from the germline V gene are MDHEN and SYDVKM. The CDR3 spans 19 residues. Comment on this clone: Its specificity is unknown.

Here immunoSEQ multiplex PCR was the method, and the copy in TCRdb shows in-frame clones only, minus some. The data contain approximately 190,000 clones, just over 90% of them singletons. This clonotype was sampled from an adult in good health. The rearrangement joins TRBV28 to TRBJ2-7; 14 bases agree with TRBD2. The source was peripheral blood, collected on day 0 of AZD1222 vaccination. The CDR3: CASSPIYVGLAGGSYEQYF. The CDR3 DNA reads as TGTGCCAGCAGTCCCATTTACGTAGGACTAGCGGGAGGATCCTACGAGCAGTACTTC. The full variable domain, with the rest looked up from reference TRBV28 and TRBJ2-7, is DVKVTQSSRYLVKRTGEKVFLECVQDMDHENMFWYRQDPGLGLRLIYFSYDVKMKEKGDIPEGYSVSREKKERFSLILESASTNQTSMYLCASSPIYVGLAGGSYEQYFGPGTRLTVT.